This T cell receptor beta chain appears in the sequencing data of a study of T cell clones after liver transplantation (dated by TCRdb to 2018 to 2020). The study in broad terms: Samples were obtained from ITN030ST, a randomized trial in which withdrawal of immunosuppression was attempted within 2 years of liver transplantation. Donor-reactive T cell clones were identified using TCRbeta sequencing after a pre-transplant mixed lymphocyte reaction and were then followed in post-transplant blood. As an antigen-independent comparator for donor-reactive sequences, third party-reactive TCRbeta sequences were also identified from pre-transplant MLRs. Of the eight recipients, a few were HCV-positive, while the remaining recipients had been transplanted for non-autoimmune, non-viral indications. Subjects received no induction therapy and standard immunosuppression until randomization at 12-24 months post-transplant. Tolerance was defined as complete withdrawal of immunosuppression for at least one year without a rise in liver enzymes beyond twice the upper limit of normal. Blood samples were collected pre-transplant, pre-randomization before withdrawal, and post-randomization after either complete withdrawal or failed withdrawal. Of the 8 liver transplant recipients making up the studied cohort, 3 were classified as tolerant and 5 as non-tolerant.

The investigation overall reported the following: Donor-reactive sequences declined more than third party-reactive ones, suggesting partial antigen-specific deletion unrelated to withdrawal success. When repertoire turnover was taken into account, detection of donor-reactive sequences was significantly reduced in 7 of 8 subjects for CD4 and in 8 of 8 subjects for CD8. Since no allograft tissue specimens were available, donor-reactive T cells may have migrated into the graft instead of being deleted. In two subjects, low numbers of available donor cells limited the measurable donor-reactive repertoire. Circulating donor-reactive CD4 TCRbeta sequences fell significantly post-transplant in 5 of 8 subjects, irrespective of tolerance or HCV status. Because of small, heterogeneous patient numbers and non-standardized post-transplant time points, the conclusions were only preliminary.

Frozen genomic DNA underwent high-throughput TCRbeta CDR3 sequencing by immunoSEQ, including PCR amplification, mapping, bias correction and internal controls. On the study's bioinformatics: Productive rearrangements were kept, and unique TCRbeta sequences were defined by CDR3 nucleotide sequence plus V and J gene. For a sequence to be called donor-reactive, it needed a frequency of at least 0.01% and at least 5-fold expansion in CFSE-low cells compared with unstimulated pre-transplant cells. Per-subject minimum frequency thresholds, based on the lowest-template unstimulated sample, ensured at least 90% detection power. Jensen-Shannon divergence between the top 1000 TCRbeta sequences post-transplant and pre-transplant was used to measure repertoire turnover. Changes in detection of donor-reactive sequences were assessed with two-sided Fisher's exact tests. This immuneACCESS table, as held by TCRdb, lists in-frame sequences with V and J called but not all clones. Of the missing ones, under half trace to an unresolved V gene in checked studies; the others have no known cause. That table furnishes V, J and clone size, whereas the DNA furnished D and trimming. The sample records tens of thousands of clones, 70% to 85% of which are singletons. The top ten clonotypes cover approximately 8.5% of the sample.

The CDR3 starts with the cysteine, ends with the phenylalanine, and has 12 residues. Just the 36-base CDR3 DNA is kept, in frame starting at base 1. V is reduced by 6 bases and J by 5 bases, leaving a spacing of 11 bases between them. In regard to this clone: Its binding antigen is unknown. Base qualities are not provided; no much larger clone lies one nucleotide away.

The sample's time point, from its label and the paper: pre-transplant. Unstimulated PBMCs, after thawing, were stained for CD3, CD4 and CD8 and then FACS-sorted into CD3+CD4+ and CD3+CD8+ populations. Randomization to immunosuppression withdrawal applied to every one of the 8 studied subjects. The Qiagen DNeasy Blood and Tissue Kit was used to isolate genomic DNA. The sequencing used CD4+ T cells from blood, collected before liver transplant. This clonotype was sampled from a human donor who received a liver transplant. The sequence links TRBV23-1 to TRBJ2-7; the D gene is unclear. Being an ORF, TRBV23-1 has a function that is uncertain. CDR3 reads: CASSRRPDEQYF. DNA sequence: TGCGCCAGCAGCCGCAGGCCAGACGAGCAGTACTTC.